One and the same sample provided the 15 T cell receptor beta chains below, sequenced in a study of regulatory T cells in long-lasting Graves disease (dated by TCRdb to the early 2020s). The time point label on this specimen signifies: newly diagnosed GD, antithyroid drugs for less than 3 months. For both TCR sequencing and RNA sequencing, RNA was extracted from PBMCs in TRIzol. The library came from multiplex PCR. Sequencing relied on an Illumina HiSeq 4000. CDR3 regions were amplified by Arm-PCR with iRepertoire HTBI primers to construct TCR beta libraries. TCRdb reran the public reads through fastp at Q25 and MiXCR, keeping productive beta chains. Every distinct CDR3 protein forms one entry, paired with its most common genes and DNA. For this sample there are hundreds of thousands of distinct CDR3 sequences; around 16% appear just once. Of the sample, approximately 25% falls within the top ten clones.

The same sample was also used in a study of T cells in Graves' hyperthyroidism and ophthalmopathy.

This specimen consisted of peripheral blood mononuclear cells (PBMCs), obtained at new diagnosis, from a patient treated with antithyroid drugs. The receptors here all came from a woman aged 40 to 65 with Graves disease. Donor details come from another sample of the same person, matched by shared clones.

The genes are TRBV27 and TRBJ1-1; D uncertain. V lost 8 bases to trimming and J lost 1 base, with 11 bases between them. Germline V gene data show CDR1 as MNHEY and CDR2 as SMNVEV (reference sequence). The CDR3 length is 13 residues. CDR3 sequence (DNA): TGTGCCAGCGGTTACAGCCCGAACACTGAAGCTTTCTTT. This encodes CASGYSPNTEAFF.

The V call is TRBV19, the J call TRBJ1-2; 10 bases fit TRBD1. The CDR3 is 16 residues long. Germline V CDR1 and CDR2: LNHDA, SQIVND (reference sequence). V lost 3 bases, J lost 5 bases, and 9 bases stayed unmatched. This chain's CDR3 is CASSIRDRGGSYGYTF. The CDR3 DNA reads as TGTGCCAGTAGTATCCGGGACAGGGGTGGAAGTTATGGCTACACCTTC.

This clonotype was observed at least ten times. This CDR3 is CSASRTAWGTDTQYF. CDR3 DNA: TGCAGTGCTAGCCGGACAGCGTGGGGGACAGATACGCAGTATTTT. The chain carries TRBV20-1 and TRBJ2-3, with a tentative D call TRBD1 (6 bases). CDR3 length: 15 amino acids. Germline V lookup: CDR1 DFQATT, CDR2 SNEGSKA (reference sequence). Between the trimmed V and J ends, which lost 3 bases and 3 bases, there was a span of 16 bases.

The chain recombines TRBV6-1 with TRBJ1-5, with 7 bases fitting TRBD1. V shed 6 bases, J shed 3 bases, and the junction held 8 bases outside the gene matches. This CDR3 has 15 amino acids. Germline CDR1 is MNHNS and CDR2 is SASEGT. The CDR3 bases are TGTGCCAGCAGAGACGCACAGGGGTTCAATCAGCCCCAGCATTTT. It specifies CASRDAQGFNQPQHF.

This clonotype is a singleton in its sample. The V call is TRBV5-1, the J call TRBJ2-2, with 7 positions matching TRBD1. The CDR3 sequence is 16 residues long. With V trimmed by 5 bases and J by 0 bases, 7 bases remained unmatched. Germline values: CDR1 SGHRS, CDR2 YFSETQ. The CDR3 sequence is CASRSAGTANTGELFF. CDR3 bases: TGCGCCAGCAGATCCGCCGGGACAGCGAACACCGGGGAGCTGTTTTTT. Based on the CDR3 plus reference TRBV5-1 and TRBJ2-2, the full variable domain is KAGVTQTPRYLIKTRGQQVTLSCSPISGHRSVSWYQQTPGQGLQFLFEYFSETQRNKGNFPGRFSGRQFSNSRSEMNVSTLELGDSALYLCASRSAGTANTGELFFGEGSRLTVL.

This clonotype was found many times. The V and J genes are TRBV6-1 and TRBJ1-5; D may be TRBD1 (5 bases). The germline gives CDR1 MNHNS, CDR2 SASEGT. Trimming shortened V by 5 bases and J by 2 bases, and 10 bases separated the two germline ends. The CDR3 spans 14 residues. CDR3 amino acids: CASSPLGGNQPQHF. The CDR3 nucleotides read TGTGCCAGCAGTCCGTTAGGGGGCAATCAGCCCCAGCATTTT.

This clonotype was counted only a few times. This chain joins TRBV29-1 and TRBJ2-7; TRBD1 is a possible D gene (6 bases). Trimming took off 6 bases at V and 7 bases at J, with 25 bases between the two ends. CDR1 SQVTM and CDR2 ANQGSEA come from the germline V gene. This CDR3 comprises 15 residues. For the CDR3, the DNA is TGCAGCGTGGAAAGCCTCGGACAGCAGGTACGGGAGCAGTACTTC. This gives the protein CSVESLGQQVREQYF.

The chain is built from TRBV25-1 and TRBJ1-3, with a possible D match to TRBD1 (6 bases). Per the germline V gene, CDR1 is MGHDK and CDR2 is SYGVNS. V shed 3 bases and J shed 0 bases, with 9 bases lying between them. The CDR3 is 15 residues long. Written as DNA, the CDR3 is TGTGCCAGCAGTGAGCACAGGGACTCTGGAAACACCATATATTTT. Protein product: CASSEHRDSGNTIYF.

This clonotype was picked up a small number of times. The rearrangement uses TRBV19 and TRBJ1-2, with D tentatively TRBD1 (6 bases). V lost 8 bases and J 1 base, leaving 11 bases between the germline ends. This CDR3 region has 13 residues. CDR1 is LNHDA and CDR2 is SQIVND in the germline V gene (reference sequence). CDR3 protein: CASGQTINYGYTF. For the CDR3, the DNA is TGTGCCAGTGGACAGACGATTAACTATGGCTACACCTTC. The variable domain in full, completed from reference TRBV19 and TRBJ1-2, reads DGGITQSPKYLFRKEGQNVTLSCEQNLNHDAMYWYRQDPGQGLRLIYYSQIVNDFQKGDIAEGYSVSREKKESFPLTVTSAQKNPTAFYLCASGQTINYGYTFGSGTRLTVV.

Ten or more counts support this clonotype. The CDR3 nucleotides are TGTGCCAGCAGTGAAAGGTTTGGGACAGGGGTCTATGGCTACACCTTC. Translated: CASSERFGTGVYGYTF. The chain joins TRBV2 to TRBJ1-2, with 10 bases identical to TRBD1. Trimming took 2 bases from V and 4 from J; bases not matched to a gene: 7. The germline gives CDR1 SNHLY, CDR2 FYNNEI. The CDR3 loop spans 16 amino acids. Based on the CDR3 plus reference TRBV2 and TRBJ1-2, the full variable domain is EPEVTQTPSHQVTQMGQEVILRCVPISNHLYFYWYRQILGQKVEFLVSFYNNEISEKSEIFDDQFSVERPDGSNFTLKIRSTKLEDSAMYFCASSERFGTGVYGYTFGSGTRLTVV.

In this sample, this clonotype turned up a few times. V gene TRBV6-1 combines with J gene TRBJ1-1; TRBD1 matches at 7 bases. Trimming cost V 8 bases and J 1 base; bases outside gene matches: 10. The CDR3 runs to 15 residues. Germline V gene lookup returns CDR1 MNHNS and CDR2 SASEGT. The CDR3 reads CASGDSGTANTEAFF. The CDR3, as DNA: TGTGCCAGCGGGGATTCCGGGACAGCGAACACTGAAGCTTTCTTT.

This clonotype was found many times. The chain carries TRBV20-1 and TRBJ2-3, with D perhaps matching TRBD2 (5 bases). V dropped 2 bases and J dropped 1 base, with 10 bases sitting between them. Germline values: CDR1 DFQATT, CDR2 SNEGSKA (reference sequence). This CDR3 region has 14 residues. The CDR3 is CSARSGSGTDTQYF. The DNA of the CDR3 is TGCAGTGCTAGATCGGGATCCGGCACAGATACGCAGTATTTT.

This clonotype was observed at least ten times. This chain connects TRBV2 to TRBJ1-6, with D maybe TRBD1 (6 bases). Trimming pared 8 bases from V and 5 bases from J, leaving 13 bases between. Germline V CDR1 and CDR2: SNHLY, FYNNEI. CDR3 size: 14 residues. The CDR3 coding sequence is TGTGCCAGCCCGACGTCAGGGGATAATTCACCCCTCCACTTT. Translation gives CASPTSGDNSPLHF. The full variable domain, its missing parts supplied by reference TRBV2 and TRBJ1-6, is EPEVTQTPSHQVTQMGQEVILRCVPISNHLYFYWYRQILGQKVEFLVSFYNNEISEKSEIFDDQFSVERPDGSNFTLKIRSTKLEDSAMYFCASPTSGDNSPLHFGNGTRLTVT.

The count of this clonotype is one. V gene TRBV5-1 combines with J gene TRBJ2-3, with 14 positions matching TRBD2. Germline CDR1 is SGHRS and CDR2 is YFSETQ. This CDR3 region has 13 residues. Germline trimming cut 7 bases from V and 5 bases from J; bases unmatched to any gene: 0. The CDR3 sequence is CASGLAGGDTQYF. The CDR3 DNA reads TGCGCCAGCGGACTAGCGGGGGGAGATACGCAGTATTTT. The full variable domain, in which reference TRBV5-1 and TRBJ2-3 provide the parts outside the CDR3, is KAGVTQTPRYLIKTRGQQVTLSCSPISGHRSVSWYQQTPGQGLQFLFEYFSETQRNKGNFPGRFSGRQFSNSRSEMNVSTLELGDSALYLCASGLAGGDTQYFGPGTRLTVL.

This clonotype has ten or more counts. The gene calls are TRBV20-1 and TRBJ1-1; D may be TRBD1 (5 bases). The V gene's germline CDR1 is DFQATT and CDR2 SNEGSKA (reference sequence). This CDR3 is built from 15 residues. Trimming shortened V by 5 bases and J by 5 bases, and 21 bases separated the two germline ends. The CDR3 coding sequence is TGCAGTGCTGCACCACCGGGGACCTTGGAGACTGAAGCTTTCTTT. Amino acid sequence: CSAAPPGTLETEAFF.